This T cell receptor (beta chain) was sequenced during a study of blood T cells in healthy people across ages. Then a second PCR, running about 6 to 11 cycles, was carried out with a sample-barcoded 5' primer and a J-beta primer mix. Each CDR3 protein gets one entry after TCRdb re-called the 5' RACE reads with MiXCR. The sample gives 1.5 million to 2 million distinct CDR3 sequences, about two fifths of which show up once; about 23% is in the top ten. Trimming at V came to 4 bases and at J to 7 bases, leaving 3 bases not matched to a gene. Germline V gives CDR1 SQVTM, CDR2 ANQGSEA. The length of the CDR3 is 12 residues. This clonotype has a handful of counts.

Source material: blood. The V call is TRBV29-1, the J call TRBJ1-2; 10 nucleotides agree with TRBD1. The TCR originated in a human donor in good health. CDR3 amino acids: CSVAGTGVGYTF. CDR3 bases: TGCAGCGTTGCGGGGACAGGGGTTGGCTACACCTTC.